The 6 T cell receptor beta chains in this list originate from one sample, sequenced in a study of shared clonotypes between healthy human individuals. The protocol was immunoSEQ multiplex PCR, while the TCRdb copy is restricted to in-frame clones and leaves out a portion. Here the sample spans 150,000 to 200,000 clones, 65% to 80% being singletons. Sequencing was done on a sample of memory CD4+ T cells sorted from blood. Subset reported: CD45RA-negative fraction. These receptors came from a man younger than 40 in good health.

The chain is built from TRBV11-3 and TRBJ2-3; 12 nucleotides line up with TRBD2. Trimming took 1 base from V and 3 from J; bases not matched to a gene: 5. CDR3 length equals 17 residues. Germline-derived CDR1 and CDR2 are SGHNT and YENEEA. CDR3 residues: CASSLGLAGGPTDTQYF. Written as DNA, the CDR3 is TGTGCCAGCAGCTTAGGCCTAGCGGGAGGGCCTACAGATACGCAGTATTTT.

This chain connects TRBV11-2 to TRBJ2-5, with a weak D call TRBD2 (6 bases). This CDR3 spans 16 amino acids. The germline V gene has CDR1 SGHAT and CDR2 FQNNGV. V was cut by 5 bases and J by 2 bases, with 18 bases left in between. This CDR3 is CASSPTGGGGQETQYF. The CDR3 DNA reads as TGTGCCAGCAGCCCAACCGGGGGTGGCGGACAAGAGACCCAGTACTTC.

This clone has just a few counts. The chain recombines TRBV2 with TRBJ2-3, with no clear D. The CDR3 sequence is 12 residues long. Deletions cut 8 bases from V and 7 bases from J, with 13 bases between. Germline assignment: CDR1 SNHLY and CDR2 FYNNEI. The CDR3 bases are TGTGCCAGCCGTACAGTTCGGTATACGCAGTATTTT. Its protein is CASRTVRYTQYF.

V gene TRBV25-1 combines with J gene TRBJ2-4; no definite D call. The CDR3 has 12 amino acids. Germline assignment: CDR1 MGHDK and CDR2 SYGVNS. V was clipped by 4 bases and J by 9 bases, with 10 bases between them. CDR3 in DNA: TGTGCCAGCAGTGGCCATAGTGGCATTCAGTACTTC. Its translation: CASSGHSGIQYF.

This clone was observed a few times. This rearrangement joins TRBV10-3 to TRBJ2-7, with 9 bases fitting TRBD1. Germline V gives CDR1 ENHRY, CDR2 SYGVKD. This CDR3 has 15 residues. Trimming took 4 bases from V and 6 from J; bases not matched to a gene: 10. CDR3 DNA sequence: TGTGCCATCAGTGGCACGACAGGGGGGATAGGCGAGCAGTACTTC. Amino acid sequence: CAISGTTGGIGEQYF.

This clone has ten or more counts. The CDR3 DNA follows: TGTGCCAGCAGCGTAGAGCCCAGGGGAACCTACGAGCAGTACTTC. Translation: CASSVEPRGTYEQYF. The chain is built from TRBV9 and TRBJ2-7; a possible D gene is TRBD1 (6 bases). Between the trimmed V and J ends, which lost 0 bases and 2 bases, there was a span of 12 bases. The CDR3 spans 15 residues. Germline-derived CDR1 and CDR2 are SGDLS and YYNGEE.